The 3 T cell receptor beta chains below come from one sample, sequenced in a study of blood T cell repertoires in COVID-19. This table comes from immunoSEQ multiplex PCR, and its TCRdb copy is limited to in-frame clones, with some not included. The sample lists 200,000 to 250,000 clones; about four fifths were seen once. The specimen was peripheral blood. The receptors derive from a woman older than 75 with acute or convalescent COVID-19.

The chain joins TRBV2 to TRBJ1-6; TRBD1 might be the D (6 bases). This CDR3 has 13 amino acids. The V gene lost 5 bases and the J gene lost 9 bases, with 11 bases spanning the gap. Germline V gene sequence: CDR1 SNHLY, CDR2 FYNNEI. The CDR3: CASSQGQGSPLHF. The CDR3 nucleotides read TGTGCCAGCAGTCAGGGGCAAGGTTCACCCCTCCACTTT.

The chain has TRBV11-2 and TRBJ2-3; the D gene is possibly TRBD2 (5 bases). The CDR3 contains 13 residues. Germline V gives CDR1 SGHAT, CDR2 FQNNGV. The V end was cut by 5 bases, the J end by 2 bases, with 8 bases between. The CDR3 nucleotides are TGTGCCAGCAGCCGGGGTAACACAGATACGCAGTATTTT. This translates into CASSRGNTDTQYF.

This chain joins TRBV15 and TRBJ1-1; D call uncertain. Trimming shortened V by 0 bases and J by 5 bases, and 13 bases separated the two germline ends. This CDR3 has 15 residues. Germline V gene sequence: CDR1 LNHNV, CDR2 YYDKDF (reference sequence). The CDR3 region has the DNA TGTGCCACCAGCAGAGATCTAAAGGGAGGGACTGAAGCTTTCTTT. Translation gives CATSRDLKGGTEAFF.